A selection of T cell receptor beta chains follows, all from one sample in a study of T cell changes during pregnancy in multiple sclerosis. The assay was immunoSEQ multiplex PCR, and TCRdb's table has in-frame clones only and misses some. The data hold about 59,000 clones, with about 90% observed a single time. The sequences come from peripheral blood, collected in the first trimester of pregnancy. The receptors originated from a female donor with multiple sclerosis, enrolled in a pregnancy study. Each CDR3 is given with its conserved first and last residue. D genes are given only for firm matches. Only part of the rows carry a size: once, few, many, or a class if the clone is expanded.

CDR3,DNA,D,size,V,J
CATSRDVRAGGEETQYF,TGTGCCACCAGCAGAGATGTGCGAGCGGGAGGCGAAGAGACCCAGTACTTC,TRBD2,NA,TRBV15,TRBJ2-5
CASSLFLAGDTADTQYF,TGTGCCAGCAGTTTATTCCTAGCGGGAGATACCGCAGATACGCAGTATTTT,TRBD2,NA,TRBV28,TRBJ2-3
CASARTGSNQPQHF,TGTGCCAGTGCAAGGACTGGTAGCAATCAGCCCCAGCATTTT,NA,NA,TRBV19,TRBJ1-5
CASSLDLVATNEKLFF,TGTGCCAGCAGCTTAGATTTGGTAGCAACTAATGAAAAACTGTTTTTT,NA,once,TRBV7-2,TRBJ1-4
CASSFGSGSTDTQYF,TGTGCCAGCAGCTTTGGTTCAGGAAGCACAGATACGCAGTATTTT,NA,NA,TRBV5-6,TRBJ2-3
CASSLRLAGVTDTQYF,TGTGCCAGCAGCCTTAGACTAGCGGGCGTCACAGATACGCAGTATTTT,TRBD2,once,TRBV2,TRBJ2-3
CASSLWGGTQETQYF,TGCGCCAGCAGCTTGTGGGGCGGGACCCAAGAGACCCAGTACTTC,NA,NA,TRBV5-1,TRBJ2-5
CASSFGQGQETQYF,TGTGCCAGCAGTTTCGGACAGGGTCAAGAGACCCAGTACTTC,TRBD1,NA,TRBV27,TRBJ2-5
CASSSTAYEQYF,TGTGCCAGCAGCTCGACAGCTTACGAGCAGTACTTC,NA,NA,TRBV7-2,TRBJ2-7
CASSSSGLYEQYF,TGTGCCAGCAGCTCCAGTGGACTGTACGAGCAGTACTTC,NA,NA,TRBV7-2,TRBJ2-7
CATSNLAGLVGEQYF,TGTGCCACCAGCAACTTAGCGGGTCTGGTGGGGGAGCAGTACTTC,TRBD2,NA,TRBV15,TRBJ2-7
CASRGGETQYF,TGTGCCAGCAGGGGGGGAGAGACCCAGTACTTC,NA,NA,TRBV11-2,TRBJ2-5
CASSKSQDSYEQYF,TGTGCCAGCAGCAAGTCCCAGGACAGCTACGAGCAGTACTTC,NA,NA,TRBV21-1,TRBJ2-7
CASSLGTGGSKNIQYF,TGTGCCAGCAGCTTAGGGACGGGAGGGTCCAAAAACATTCAGTACTTC,TRBD2,NA,TRBV7-9,TRBJ2-4
CASRRFGALQETQYF,TGTGCCAGCAGGCGGTTTGGGGCTTTACAAGAGACTCAGTACTTC,NA,NA,TRBV6-1,TRBJ2-5
CASSSGTGVRLENIQYF,TGCGCCAGCAGCTCCGGGACAGGGGTTAGGTTGGAAAACATTCAGTACTTC,TRBD1,NA,TRBV5-1,TRBJ2-4
CASSPRTGFTGELFF,TGTGCCAGCAGCCCAAGGACAGGGTTCACCGGGGAGCTGTTTTTT,TRBD1,NA,TRBV7-9,TRBJ2-2
CSGRTGVSQEQYF,TGCAGCGGTCGGACAGGAGTGAGTCAAGAGCAGTACTTC,TRBD1,NA,TRBV29-1,TRBJ2-7
CASSPGLAIYEQYF,TGTGCCAGCAGCCCGGGACTAGCGATCTACGAGCAGTACTTC,TRBD2,NA,TRBV6-5,TRBJ2-7
CASSSGTQGGQYF,TGCGCCAGCAGCTCCGGGACTCAGGGTGGCCAGTACTTC,NA,once,TRBV5-1,TRBJ2-5
CASSYRTAEEQFF,TGTGCCAGCAGTTACAGGACAGCGGAAGAGCAGTTCTTC,NA,NA,TRBV6-5,TRBJ2-1
CASSKPRGAGGWNEQFF,TGTGCCAGCAGCAAACCTCGGGGTGCAGGGGGCTGGAATGAGCAGTTCTTC,TRBD1,NA,TRBV7-9,TRBJ2-1
CAISDNEGRLGGQGALNTEAFF,TGTGCCATCAGTGATAACGAAGGGCGTCTTGGCGGGCAGGGGGCCCTGAACACTGAAGCTTTCTTT,TRBD1,NA,TRBV10-3,TRBJ1-1
CSAGRGETQYF,TGCAGCGCGGGCAGGGGAGAGACCCAGTACTTC,NA,NA,TRBV29-1,TRBJ2-5
CASSLVVVATYNEQFF,TGTGCCAGCAGTTTAGTGGTTGTAGCCACCTACAATGAGCAGTTCTTC,NA,NA,TRBV28,TRBJ2-1
CASSLSNSKETQYF,TGTGCCAGCAGCTTATCAAACAGTAAAGAGACCCAGTACTTC,NA,NA,TRBV7-8,TRBJ2-5
CAWAGLISTDTQYF,TGTGCCTGGGCGGGACTAATTAGCACAGATACGCAGTATTTT,TRBD2,NA,TRBV30,TRBJ2-3
CASRRPGYEQYF,TGTGCCAGCAGGAGGCCGGGATACGAGCAGTACTTC,NA,NA,TRBV28,TRBJ2-7
CASSLRGLAGGYNEQFF,TGTGCCAGCAGCTTAAGGGGACTAGCGGGAGGATACAATGAGCAGTTCTTC,TRBD2,NA,TRBV7-3,TRBJ2-1
CASSQDPYYEQYF,TGCGCCAGCAGCCAAGATCCCTACTACGAGCAGTACTTC,NA,NA,TRBV4-1,TRBJ2-7
CATRTGTRGYTF,TGTGCCACCAGAACCGGTACGCGTGGCTACACCTTC,NA,NA,TRBV7-2,TRBJ1-2
CASSIDSGGTDTQYF,TGTGCCAGCAGCATTGATAGCGGGGGAACAGATACGCAGTATTTT,TRBD2,NA,TRBV13,TRBJ2-3
CASSRGLAGGLNQETQYF,TGTGCCAGCAGCCGGGGACTAGCGGGAGGCCTGAACCAAGAGACCCAGTACTTC,TRBD2,NA,TRBV5-4,TRBJ2-5
CASSLATALETQYF,TGTGCCAGCAGCTTAGCGACAGCCCTAGAGACCCAGTACTTC,NA,NA,TRBV5-4,TRBJ2-5
CAIRDRQRLMNTEAFF,TGTGCCATCAGGGACAGACAGCGCCTTATGAACACTGAAGCTTTCTTT,NA,NA,TRBV10-3,TRBJ1-1
CASSLDPSLRTDTQYF,TGTGCCAGCAGCTTAGACCCTAGCTTACGCACAGATACGCAGTATTTT,NA,NA,TRBV11-2,TRBJ2-3
CASSLRGGGRSGELFF,TGTGCCAGCAGCTTACGGGGCGGAGGGAGGTCCGGGGAGCTGTTTTTT,NA,NA,TRBV7-9,TRBJ2-2
CASLRAGWDTQYF,TGTGCCAGCTTGCGAGCAGGGTGGGATACGCAGTATTTT,NA,once,TRBV27,TRBJ2-3
CASSSGTSGSRSISYNEQFF,TGTGCCAGCAGCTCGGGGACTAGCGGGAGTCGGAGTATTTCCTACAATGAGCAGTTCTTC,TRBD2,NA,TRBV11-3,TRBJ2-1
CASSARLAELNEQFF,TGTGCCAGCAGTGCTCGGCTAGCGGAGCTCAATGAGCAGTTCTTC,TRBD2,NA,TRBV2,TRBJ2-1
CASSPTGLAGFNEQYF,TGCGCCAGCAGCCCTACGGGACTAGCGGGATTCAACGAGCAGTACTTC,TRBD2,NA,TRBV5-1,TRBJ2-7
CASSLRPAGGSTDTQYF,TGTGCCAGCAGTTTACGGCCAGCGGGAGGCAGCACAGATACGCAGTATTTT,TRBD2,NA,TRBV28,TRBJ2-3
CSAQPGGRGGSYEQYF,TGCAGCGCCCAGCCAGGTGGTAGGGGAGGGTCCTACGAGCAGTACTTC,TRBD2,once,TRBV29-1,TRBJ2-7
CASTLGRGPQLQSYGYTF,TGTGCCAGTACCCTGGGGCGGGGGCCTCAATTGCAGTCTTATGGCTACACCTTC,NA,NA,TRBV19,TRBJ1-2
CASSVEALMNTEAFF,TGTGCCAGCAGCGTAGAAGCCCTAATGAACACTGAAGCTTTCTTT,NA,NA,TRBV9,TRBJ1-1
CASSQGLTGENYGYTF,TGCGCCAGCAGCCAAGGGTTGACAGGGGAAAACTATGGCTACACCTTC,TRBD1,NA,TRBV4-3,TRBJ1-2
CASSYSRDRGYEQYF,TGTGCCAGCAGTTACTCGAGGGACAGGGGTTACGAGCAGTACTTC,TRBD1,NA,TRBV6-5,TRBJ2-7
CASSQDECPDYEQYF,TGCGCCAGCAGCCAAGATGAGTGCCCTGACTACGAGCAGTACTTC,NA,NA,TRBV4-1,TRBJ2-7
CASSRPGLAGGRNEQFF,TGTGCCAGCAGTCGACCGGGACTAGCGGGAGGACGCAATGAGCAGTTCTTC,TRBD2,NA,TRBV11-2,TRBJ2-1
CASSEGMGLADNEQFF,TGTGCCAGCAGCGAAGGAATGGGACTAGCGGACAATGAGCAGTTCTTC,TRBD2,NA,TRBV11-1,TRBJ2-1
CASSLKSWTGQEIKADYGYTF,TGTGCCAGCTCACTCAAGTCATGGACAGGCCAGGAGATTAAGGCTGACTATGGCTACACCTTC,TRBD1,NA,TRBV18,TRBJ1-2
CARSFRTRVRNEQFF,TGTGCCAGAAGCTTTCGGACTAGGGTCCGTAATGAGCAGTTCTTC,TRBD2,NA,TRBV5-3,TRBJ2-1